This T cell receptor beta chain was profiled in a study of T-cell reconstitution after alpha-beta-depleted transplantation in children. Study-wide points: After one year, T-cell counts and TCRbeta diversity mostly came from new T cells. In patients about two months after transplant, alpha-beta T cells reportedly arose from several hundred expanded graft clones.

This clonotype was observed many times. The antigen is not known. Unique molecular identifiers were used to barcode this TCRbeta library. From the PCR reads, TCRdb called clonotypes with MiXCR, one entry per CDR3 protein. This table holds approximately 300,000 distinct CDR3 sequences, approximately 10% found once. Germline CDR1 is MNHEY and CDR2 is SMNVEV (reference sequence). V was pared by 0 bases and J by 3 bases, with 5 bases of the junction left unmatched. This CDR3 has 16 amino acids. The sequencing used peripheral blood, collected 180 days after TCRalphabeta/CD19-depleted stem cell transplant. This clonotype was sampled from a male patient between 2 and 10 years old who had a stem cell transplant for chronic granulomatous disease, so the T cells may come from the graft donor. The gene calls are TRBV27 and TRBJ2-7, with TRBD1 matching 10 bases. CDR3 coding DNA: TGTGCCAGCAGTTTATCGGGGACAGGGGACTTCTACGAGCAGTACTTC. This encodes CASSLSGTGDFYEQYF.